The 17 T cell receptor beta chains in this list originate from one sample, sequenced in a study of prognosis after radiotherapy for stage I lung cancer. Genomic DNA provided the template from which TCR beta CDR3 was amplified by two-round multiplex PCR. Round one of PCR was performed, and it used primers specific to each TRBV and TRBJ gene. Each CDR3 protein is one row after TCRdb ran MiXCR on the multiplex PCR reads. The table lists roughly 23,000 distinct CDR3 sequences, roughly 39% of them singletons. Source: PBMCs, taken before or after stereotactic body radiation therapy (not recorded which). Receptor source: a donor over 45 with non-small cell lung cancer.

Of note for this clonotype: With a much larger clone just one base away, this may be a read error. This chain connects TRBV5-1 to TRBJ2-5, with D possibly TRBD2 on 6 matching bases. Germline CDR1 and CDR2: SGHRS and YFSETQ. The CDR3 sequence is 15 residues long. Trimming took 0 bases from V and 1 from J, leaving 10 bases between them. CDR3 bases: TGCGCCAGCAGCTTGGGCGCGGGGTTCCAAGAGACCCAGTACTTC. Protein sequence: CASSLGAGFQETQYF.

This clonotype was detected a few times. This chain uses TRBV27 with TRBJ2-7; no reliable D call. Trimming left V 4 bases short and J 1 base short, with 11 bases between. The germline V gene encodes CDR1 MNHEY and CDR2 SMNVEV (reference sequence). There are 14 residues in the CDR3. CDR3 sequence (DNA): TGTGCCAGCAGTTCGTACGCGAAGTCCTACGAGCAGTACTTC. It encodes CASSSYAKSYEQYF.

This clonotype has a count of ten or more. The genes are TRBV4-1 and TRBJ1-2, with D perhaps TRBD1 (5 bases). Between the trimmed V and J ends, which lost 1 base and 5 bases, there was a span of 8 bases. CDR1 and CDR2 from the germline V gene are MGHRA and YSYEKL. This CDR3 comprises 13 residues. DNA of the CDR3: TGCGCCAGCAGCCAAGGCGGGGGATATGGCTACACCTTC. The encoded protein is CASSQGGGYGYTF.

A note on this clonotype: One end of the junction does not line up with germline, which may come from a read error. The gene calls are TRBV24-1 and TRBJ2-1; weak D call: TRBD2 (6 bases). Germline loops: CDR1 KGHDR, CDR2 SFDVKD. The CDR3 is made up of 20 amino acids. Here the CDR3 DNA reads TGTGCCACCAGTTATTTTGAGCGGGTCGGAACGGTGCCCCTCTACAATGAGCAGTTCTTC. The encoded protein is CATSYFERVGTVPLYNEQFF.

This clonotype was counted ten times or more. This CDR3 is CASSEGLAGIEQFF. The CDR3 nucleotides read TGTGCCAGCAGCGAGGGACTAGCGGGAATTGAGCAGTTCTTC. The chain couples TRBV16 to TRBJ2-1, with 13 bases identical to TRBD2. This CDR3 comprises 14 residues. Germline trimming cut 5 bases from V and 9 bases from J; bases unmatched to any gene: 4. Germline V gives CDR1 KGHSY, CDR2 FQNENV.

This clonotype was seen repeatedly, ten times or more. The V gene is TRBV19, the J gene TRBJ2-7; D uncertain. The germline V gene encodes CDR1 LNHDA and CDR2 SQIVND (reference sequence). The CDR3 runs to 14 residues. V was trimmed by 2 bases and J by 2 bases, leaving 10 bases between them. CDR3 in amino acids: CASSISTHTYEQYF. CDR3 bases: TGTGCCAGTAGTATATCGACTCACACCTACGAGCAGTACTTC.

This clonotype counts as medium-sized. The chain uses TRBV11-2 and TRBJ1-6, with D uncertain. CDR3 length equals 16 residues. CDR1 is SGHAT, CDR2 FQNNGV, per germline. V lost 0 bases to trimming and J lost 10 bases, with 16 bases between them. DNA for the CDR3: TGTGCCAGCAGCTTAGATCTTATGGACTTCTGGTCACCCCTCCACTTT. This translates into CASSLDLMDFWSPLHF.

A remark on this clonotype: One end of the junction varies from germline; a read error may be responsible. The V gene is TRBV5-4, the J gene TRBJ1-5; D is unresolved. The germline gives CDR1 SGHNT, CDR2 YYREEE (reference sequence). The CDR3 consists of 15 residues. The CDR3 nucleotides read TGTGTCAGCAGCTCCGGACTGAATAGCAATCAGCCCCAGCATTTT. Protein: CVSSSGLNSNQPQHF.

This chain joins TRBV6-1 and TRBJ2-2; 7 bases align to TRBD2. CDR3 length: 14 amino acids. In germline, CDR1 is MNHNS, CDR2 SASEGT. V trimming: 6 bases; J trimming: 3 bases; junction bases outside the gene matches: 4. The CDR3 nucleotides are TGTGCCAGCAGCTATGGGGGGGACACCGGGGAGCTGTTTTTT. Its protein product is CASSYGGDTGELFF.

J is TRBJ1-2 and V is TRBV30; 7 positions agree with TRBD1. Unmatched junction bases numbered 8, after V lost 0 bases and J lost 7 bases. CDR3 length: 14 residues. CDR1 and CDR2 from the germline V gene are GTSNPN and SVGIG (reference sequence). CDR3 coding DNA: TGTGCCTGGAGTGTGACAGGGTATTCTGGTGGCTACACCTTC. It yields the protein CAWSVTGYSGGYTF.

This clonotype came up many times. Written as DNA, the CDR3 is TGTGCCTGGACCACCGGGACAGGCGGCTACACCTTC. Protein sequence: CAWTTGTGGYTF. The chain employs TRBV30 and TRBJ1-2, with 8 positions matching TRBD1. V gave up 4 bases and J gave up 8 bases; unmatched junction bases: 6. The CDR3 sequence is 12 residues long. In germline, CDR1 is GTSNPN, CDR2 SVGIG (reference sequence).

This rearrangement joins TRBV12-3 or TRBV12-4 to TRBJ1-2; the D gene is possibly TRBD1 (6 bases). Trimming pared 5 bases from V and 4 bases from J, leaving 14 bases between. There are 14 residues in the CDR3. The CDR3 DNA sequence: TGTGCCAGCAGTCCTCGGGGGGCACTCTATGGCTACACCTTC. Protein product: CASSPRGALYGYTF.

This clonotype was counted at least ten times. This sequence joins TRBV11-2 and TRBJ2-5, with D possibly being TRBD2 (5 bases). Germline CDR1 SGHAT, CDR2 FQNNGV. The CDR3 has 15 amino acids. The V and J ends lost 2 bases and 5 bases respectively, with 15 bases between them. The DNA of the CDR3 is TGTGCCAGCAGCTTAATCGGACTCCAATCGGAGACCCAGTACTTC. Translating it yields CASSLIGLQSETQYF.

This clonotype occurred a few times. A far more abundant clone sits one base away, making this likely a read error. The V and J genes are TRBV6-2 or TRBV6-3 and TRBJ2-1; the match to TRBD2 covers 12 bases. The germline CDR1 and CDR2 sequences are MNHEY and SVGEGT. The CDR3 has 14 residues. In DNA form, the CDR3 reads TGTGCCAGCAGGTGGACTAGCGGGAACAATGATCAGTTCTTC. This translates into CASRWTSGNNDQFF.

This clonotype was seen ten or more times. This rearrangement joins TRBV7-9 to TRBJ1-1; D may be TRBD1 (6 bases). CDR3 length: 14 amino acids. Per germline, CDR1 SEHNR and CDR2 FQNEAQ (reference sequence). The ends were cut back, 5 bases at V and 1 base at J, with 11 bases in the middle. This CDR3 reads CASSRRDTNTEAFF. The CDR3, as DNA: TGTGCCAGCAGCCGCCGGGACACGAACACTGAAGCTTTCTTT.

There are many counts of this clonotype. The CDR3 here is CASSPGQSTDTQYF. Here the CDR3 DNA reads TGTGCCAGCAGCCCGGGACAGAGCACAGATACGCAGTATTTT. V is TRBV11-2 and J is TRBJ2-3; 7 positions agree with TRBD1. The germline gives CDR1 SGHAT, CDR2 FQNNGV. The CDR3 extends over 14 amino acids. The V gene end was trimmed by 5 bases and the J gene end by 0 bases; junction bases not matched to a gene: 2.

CDR3: CASSLVAMYNEQFF. CDR3 nucleotide sequence: TGTGCCAGCAGCTTAGTTGCTATGTACAATGAGCAGTTCTTC. The rearrangement links TRBV11-2 to TRBJ2-1, with D unresolved. V lost 1 base and J lost 4, with 8 bases in between. CDR1 and CDR2 from the germline V gene are SGHAT and FQNNGV. CDR3 size: 14 residues.